This T cell receptor beta chain is drawn from a study of lymphopenia after photon versus proton radiotherapy (dated by TCRdb to the late 2010s). Some background on the complete study: In patients with gastrointestinal tumors who developed high-grade lymphopenia, the study compared the immunological effects of photon radiation therapy with those of proton radiation therapy. The roughly 20 patients in the cohort had gastrointestinal tumors, were treated with either photon or proton therapy, and subsequently developed lymphopenia. The goal of the study was to characterize the differences between the two radiation modalities in how they affect the immune system.

As for this clone: Its antigen specificity is not known. Per-nucleotide qualities are absent, and no much larger clonotype sits a single base away.

Study-wide conclusions, independent of this receptor: After the lymphocyte count nadir, photon-treated repertoires showed oligoclonal expansion, especially of CD8+ Temra cells, which drove the drop in diversity. The survival association was assessed only in patients who died, and the authors presented better survival with proton therapy as a possibility rather than a demonstrated result. During treatment, patients who received photon therapy lost naive T cells and TCR diversity and gained effector/memory populations, whereas patients who received proton therapy remained relatively stable. Among patients across the cohort who died, overall survival time showed an inverse correlation with a larger post-nadir drop in TCR diversity.

The library was made by the immunoSEQ multiplex PCR assay. Alongside multiparametric flow cytometry, deep sequencing of rearranged TCR beta loci was used to profile the T cell repertoires. Drawn from immuneACCESS, this table holds only the in-frame rearrangements with V and J called that TCRdb kept. Clones are partly lost; checked studies trace under half to an unresolved V gene and leave the rest unexplained. Here the sample has 150,000 to 200,000 clones; less than 90% occur a single time. Roughly 4.7% of the sample is in the top ten clones. The CDR3 numbers 13 residues from cysteine through phenylalanine. Only the CDR3 region is kept as DNA, spanning 39 bases read in frame from base 1. V and J are truncated by 6 bases and 1 base respectively, leaving an intervening sequence of 9 bases. The CDR1 and CDR2 encoded by the germline V gene are MDHEN and SYDVKM.

Sequencing was performed on peripheral blood, taken from a patient treated with photon-based radiotherapy. This TCR was sampled from a man aged 50-60 years with gastric cancer. This chain joins TRBV28 to TRBJ1-2; perhaps TRBD1 is the D gene, with 5 bases matching. The base sequence is TGTGCCAGCAGAGTGAGGGGTAACTATGGCTACACCTTC. Translated, this gives CASRVRGNYGYTF.